Shown below are 12 T cell receptor beta chains from a single sample sequenced in a study of monozygotic twins with inflammatory bowel disease. For each CDR3 protein, TCRdb gives one entry from its re-call of the 5' RACE reads, without DNA. The ten top clones account for approximately 1.6%, within a sample of 190,000 or so distinct CDR3 sequences. The material sequenced was blood. These receptors were collected from a human donor with ulcerative colitis or Crohn's disease, or a healthy co-twin of an affected twin (not recorded which).

V and J are TRBV12-3 or TRBV12-4 and TRBJ2-1; the D gene TCRdb calls, TRBD1, cannot be checked with no DNA. The CDR3 extends over 15 amino acids. The CDR3 sequence is CASSYGTDFYNEQFF.

The rearrangement joins TRBV2 to TRBJ2-1; the TRBD1 assignment by TCRdb is unverifiable without DNA. The length of the CDR3 is 18 residues. The germline V gene encodes CDR1 SNHLY and CDR2 FYNNEI. The CDR3 here is CASSDSPPVILSYNEQFF.

The chain couples TRBV2 to TRBJ2-2. The V gene's germline CDR1 is SNHLY and CDR2 FYNNEI. The CDR3 spans 13 residues. CDR3 in amino acids: CASSVASTGELFF.

V gene TRBV3-1 combines with J gene TRBJ2-5; the TRBD1 assignment by TCRdb is unverifiable without DNA. This CDR3 spans 15 amino acids. From germline, CDR1 is LGHDT and CDR2 YNNKEL (reference sequence). Here the CDR3 reads CASSQEWTDQETQYF.

The chain combines TRBV6-5 with TRBJ2-2. Germline assignment: CDR1 MNHEY and CDR2 SVGAGI. The CDR3 covers 13 residues. CDR3 loop: CASSDDNTGELFF.

V usage is TRBV2 and J usage is TRBJ2-7; the D call of TRBD1 rests on TCRdb alone, since no DNA is present to check it. Per germline, CDR1 SNHLY and CDR2 FYNNEI. The CDR3 covers 15 residues. The CDR3 here is CASRGPGQGAYEQYF.

This rearrangement joins TRBV7-6 to TRBJ2-3; the TCRdb D gene call, TRBD1, has no DNA to confirm it. The CDR3 is 12 amino acids. Germline V CDR1 and CDR2: SGHVS, FNYEAQ. CDR3 sequence reads: CASSPGVDTQYF.

This rearrangement joins TRBV4-1 to TRBJ2-1; TCRdb names TRBD1, which stays unverified in the absence of DNA. Germline V gene lookup returns CDR1 MGHRA and CDR2 YSYEKL. The CDR3 has 15 amino acids. CDR3 region: CASSLTRADYNEQFF.

The chain links TRBV5-4 to TRBJ1-1; the D gene TCRdb calls, TRBD1, cannot be checked with no DNA. This CDR3 contains 14 residues. Germline lookup yields CDR1 SGHNT and CDR2 YYREEE (reference sequence). The CDR3 reads CASSLVGDFSEAFF.

V is TRBV3-1 and J is TRBJ2-2. The CDR3 sequence is 15 residues long. Germline lookup yields CDR1 LGHDT and CDR2 YNNKEL (reference sequence). CDR3 loop: CASSPPTRNTGELFF. Full variable domain (remainder filled in from reference TRBV3-1 and TRBJ2-2): DTAVSQTPKYLVTQMGNDKSIKCEQNLGHDTMYWYKQDSKKFLKIMFSYNNKELIINETVPNRFSPKSPDKAHLNLHINSLELGDSAVYFCASSPPTRNTGELFFGEGSRLTVL.

V usage is TRBV5-1 and J usage is TRBJ2-1; the D gene TCRdb calls, TRBD1, cannot be checked with no DNA. The CDR3 is 16 residues long. Germline V gene data show CDR1 as SGHRS and CDR2 as YFSETQ. CDR3 sequence reads: CASMFDVTGSYNEQFF.

The V gene is TRBV5-1, the J gene TRBJ2-5; no DNA is available, so the TRBD1 call from TCRdb remains unchecked. The CDR3 consists of 15 residues. From germline, CDR1 is SGHRS and CDR2 YFSETQ. The CDR3 is CASSTAGTSKETQYF.